Below are 29 T cell receptor beta chains sequenced from a single sample in a study of regulatory dendritic cells for organ transplantation. The data were produced by immunoSEQ multiplex PCR, yet TCRdb's version contains in-frame clones alone and is incomplete. Of approximately 35,000 clones listed, around nine tenths are singletons. Sequencing used naive CD4+ T cells from blood. The subset is: CD45RA+ naive T cells. These receptors were obtained from a human donor in good health.

The chain is built from TRBV28 and TRBJ2-7, with D hard to call. Per the germline V gene, CDR1 is MDHEN and CDR2 is SYDVKM. V dropped 5 bases and J dropped 3 bases, with 14 bases sitting between them. The CDR3 runs 14 residues. The CDR3 loop is CASSIRAVLYEQYF. The CDR3 DNA follows: TGTGCCAGCAGTATAAGGGCCGTTCTCTACGAGCAGTACTTC.

CDR3 sequence: CASSARDRARWGYTF. As DNA, the CDR3 is TGTGCCAGCAGTGCAAGGGACAGGGCTAGGTGGGGCTACACCTTC. The J gene is TRBJ1-2, the V gene TRBV6-1; 9 bases match TRBD1. CDR1 is MNHNS, CDR2 SASEGT, per germline. CDR3 length equals 15 residues. Trimming took 4 bases from V and 8 from J; bases not matched to a gene: 11.

This clone was seen a single time. CDR3 coding DNA: TGTGCCAGCAGCCAAGTTGGTTGGCGGCGAAGCATTTACGAGCAGTACTTC. Protein: CASSQVGWRRSIYEQYF. The chain is built from TRBV14 and TRBJ2-7; no clear D gene. CDR3 length equals 17 residues. Germline CDR1 reads SGHDN; CDR2 reads FVKESK. Trimming removed 1 base at V and 4 bases at J, with 20 bases between.

The chain joins TRBV19 to TRBJ1-4, with 7 bases fitting TRBD1. The ends lost 10 bases at V and 8 bases at J; junction bases unmatched: 13. This CDR3 has 14 residues. The germline gives CDR1 LNHDA, CDR2 SQIVND (reference sequence). CDR3 in amino acids: CATEDPGTVEKLFF. CDR3 bases: TGTGCCACCGAGGACCCCGGGACAGTCGAAAAACTGTTTTTT.

The chain combines TRBV10-2 with TRBJ2-3, with D perhaps matching TRBD1 (6 bases). The CDR3 is 17 amino acids. V was clipped by 3 bases and J by 3 bases, with 19 bases between them. Per germline, CDR1 WSHSY and CDR2 SAAADI. CDR3 residues: CASSDLGTRRGTDTQYF. CDR3 bases: TGCGCCAGCAGTGATCTTGGGACGCGAAGGGGGACAGATACGCAGTATTTT.

The rearrangement links TRBV28 to TRBJ1-3; D might be TRBD1 (5 bases). V lost 8 bases to trimming and J lost 7 bases, with 15 bases between them. Germline lookup yields CDR1 MDHEN and CDR2 SYDVKM. This CDR3 spans 13 amino acids. Written as DNA, the CDR3 is TGTGCCAGCCAGGGTCCCCTTAAGAACACCATATATTTT. Protein sequence: CASQGPLKNTIYF.

The V gene is TRBV7-9, the J gene TRBJ2-2; TRBD1 aligns across 7 bases. The CDR3 is made up of 14 amino acids. J was trimmed by 7 bases and V by 6 bases; bases with no gene match: 8. Per germline, CDR1 SEHNR and CDR2 FQNEAQ (reference sequence). CDR3 DNA: TGTGCCAGCAGGAAACAGGGGCAGGGCGGGGAGCTGTTTTTT. Its protein is CASRKQGQGGELFF.

The table lists this clone with a few counts. The V gene is TRBV28, the J gene TRBJ1-2, with D possibly matching TRBD1 (5 bases). V was trimmed by 4 bases and J by 5 bases, leaving 23 bases between them. Germline values: CDR1 MDHEN, CDR2 SYDVKM. This CDR3 is 17 amino acids long. The CDR3 is CASSSPGPRFVLYGYTF. The DNA for the CDR3 is TGTGCCAGCAGTTCCCCAGGGCCCCGGTTCGTGCTATATGGCTACACCTTC.

This clone was observed a single time. The chain links TRBV18 to TRBJ1-2; D call uncertain. This CDR3 has 14 amino acids. V was trimmed by 3 bases and J by 2 bases, leaving 10 bases between them. The germline gives CDR1 KGHSH, CDR2 LQKENI. CDR3 sequence: CASSPGSANYGYTF. The CDR3, as DNA: TGTGCCAGCTCACCTGGCTCAGCCAACTATGGCTACACCTTC. Full variable domain (outside the CDR3, taken from reference TRBV18 and TRBJ1-2): NAGVMQNPRHLVRRRGQEARLRCSPMKGHSHVYWYRQLPEEGLKFMVYLQKENIIDESGMPKERFSAEFPKEGPSILRIQQVVRGDSAAYFCASSPGSANYGYTFGSGTRLTVV.

V gene TRBV18 combines with J gene TRBJ2-7; possibly TRBD1 for D (5 bases). Trimming cost V 0 bases and J 6 bases, with 15 bases left between them. Germline V gene sequence: CDR1 KGHSH, CDR2 LQKENI. This CDR3 is built from 15 residues. CDR3: CASSPPGRVWGEQYF. CDR3 DNA sequence: TGTGCCAGCTCACCACCTGGCAGGGTCTGGGGCGAGCAGTACTTC.

V gene TRBV28 combines with J gene TRBJ2-5; no firm D call. V was clipped by 1 base and J by 5 bases, with 14 bases between them. The CDR3 is 15 residues long. Germline V gene lookup returns CDR1 MDHEN and CDR2 SYDVKM. In DNA, the CDR3 is TGTGCCAGCAGTTTATCCCGGACCCTTCAGGAGACCCAGTACTTC. Translated: CASSLSRTLQETQYF.

This clone showed up just a few times. This rearrangement joins TRBV28 to TRBJ1-1; D remains unclear. V lost 3 bases to trimming and J lost 0 bases, with 11 bases between them. Germline CDR1 MDHEN, CDR2 SYDVKM. The CDR3 loop spans 15 amino acids. The CDR3 coding sequence is TGTGCCAGCAGTTTGCGGCCTTTGCTGAACACTGAAGCTTTCTTT. This codes for CASSLRPLLNTEAFF.

Written as DNA, the CDR3 is TGTGCCAGCAGCTTAGGACGGACCCTCTCCTACGAGCAGTACTTC. Translating it yields CASSLGRTLSYEQYF. The V call is TRBV7-8, the J call TRBJ2-7; D is unclear. This CDR3 has 15 residues. Germline V gene sequence: CDR1 SGHVS, CDR2 FQNEAQ. With 1 base removed from V and 0 bases from J, the gap between germline ends came to 10 bases.

The chain carries TRBV7-9 and TRBJ2-7; 14 positions agree with TRBD2. The germline gives CDR1 SEHNR, CDR2 FQNEAQ (reference sequence). The CDR3 contains 19 residues. The V gene end was trimmed by 6 bases and the J gene end by 1 base; junction bases not matched to a gene: 14. The CDR3 DNA reads TGTGCCAGCAGTCTACCCGGGACTAGCGGGAGTTACGGGTCCTACGAGCAGTACTTC. Protein sequence: CASSLPGTSGSYGSYEQYF.

The rearrangement links TRBV18 to TRBJ1-1; 8 bases align to TRBD1. V trimming: 6 bases; J trimming: 0 bases; junction bases outside the gene matches: 15. CDR3 length: 18 amino acids. Germline V gene lookup returns CDR1 KGHSH and CDR2 LQKENI. The CDR3 DNA sequence: TGTGCCAGCTCCTGGGGGAATCTTGGACAGGGAGTGAACACTGAAGCTTTCTTT. Encoded protein: CASSWGNLGQGVNTEAFF.

The rearrangement uses TRBV25-1 and TRBJ2-7; 9 nucleotides line up with TRBD1. CDR1 and CDR2 from the germline V gene are MGHDK and SYGVNS. CDR3 length: 14 residues. The junction had 5 bases not matched to a gene; V was cut back by 6 bases and J by 2 bases. The CDR3 DNA sequence: TGTGCCAGCAGCCACCGGGACAGGGCCTACGAGCAGTACTTC. Protein product: CASSHRDRAYEQYF.

The chain has TRBV7-8 and TRBJ2-7, with unresolved D. The germline V and J ends were trimmed by 5 bases and 1 base, with 15 bases remaining between them. In germline, CDR1 is SGHVS, CDR2 FQNEAQ. CDR3 length: 15 residues. CDR3 sequence (DNA): TGTGCCAGCAGCGTTTCGATGGTCAGATCCTACGAGCAGTACTTC. Residues: CASSVSMVRSYEQYF.

The chain has TRBV7-3 and TRBJ2-1; 10 bases are a match to TRBD2. CDR1 and CDR2 (germline): SGHTA, FQGTGA. Losses at the gene ends were 5 bases for V and 8 bases for J; bases not matched to a gene: 9. The CDR3 loop spans 15 amino acids. This CDR3 reads CASSKPSGGRDEQFF. The CDR3 nucleotides read TGTGCCAGCAGCAAGCCTAGCGGGGGCAGGGATGAGCAGTTCTTC.

This clone showed up just once. The chain combines TRBV9 with TRBJ2-1; D is possibly TRBD2 (6 bases). Trimming shortened V by 2 bases and J by 10 bases, and 16 bases separated the two germline ends. The CDR3 length is 14 residues. CDR1 is SGDLS, CDR2 YYNGEE, per germline. CDR3 region: CASSVASRGWEQFF. CDR3 nucleotides: TGTGCCAGCAGCGTGGCCAGCCGGGGGTGGGAGCAGTTCTTC.

The rearrangement uses TRBV7-8 and TRBJ2-7; a weak D match, TRBD2 (6 bases). CDR3 length equals 15 residues. Germline V gene lookup returns CDR1 SGHVS and CDR2 FQNEAQ. V lost 2 bases to trimming and J lost 0 bases, with 11 bases between them. The DNA for the CDR3 is TGTGCCAGCAGCTTAAGGGGACTCGCCTCCTACGAGCAGTACTTC. Its translation: CASSLRGLASYEQYF. The full variable domain, rest sourced from reference TRBV7-8 and TRBJ2-7, is GAGVSQSPRYKVAKRGQDVALRCDPISGHVSLFWYQQALGQGPEFLTYFQNEAQLDKSGLPSDRFFAERPEGSVSTLKIQRTQQEDSAVYLCASSLRGLASYEQYFGPGTRLTVT.

The chain is built from TRBV10-2 and TRBJ1-4; D not certain. V lost 10 bases and J lost 0, with 9 bases in between. The CDR3 totals 13 residues. Germline V lookup: CDR1 WSHSY, CDR2 SAAADI. The CDR3 nucleotides are TGCGCCACCCGGACTGCAACTAATGAAAAACTGTTTTTT. Its protein product is CATRTATNEKLFF.

The chain links TRBV6-5 to TRBJ2-1; 13 bases align to TRBD2. Trimming cost V 4 bases and J 7 bases; bases outside gene matches: 7. The CDR3 spans 16 residues. Germline V gene lookup returns CDR1 MNHEY and CDR2 SVGAGI. This CDR3 reads CASSSRTSGGGNEQFF. The CDR3, as DNA: TGTGCCAGCAGTTCCCGGACTAGCGGGGGTGGGAATGAGCAGTTCTTC.

The chain uses TRBV7-2 and TRBJ2-1; 7 bases match TRBD1. The V gene end was trimmed by 5 bases and the J gene end by 0 bases; junction bases not matched to a gene: 4. The CDR3 has 15 residues. CDR1 is SGHTA and CDR2 is FQGNSA in the germline V gene. The CDR3 nucleotides read TGTGCCAGCAGCCTGACAGGGAGCTCCTACAATGAGCAGTTCTTC. Protein product: CASSLTGSSYNEQFF.

The rearrangement joins TRBV18 to TRBJ2-7; TRBD1 or TRBD2 may be the D gene (5 bases each). V lost 3 bases and J lost 1, with 13 bases in between. Germline lookup yields CDR1 KGHSH and CDR2 LQKENI. This CDR3 is built from 15 residues. CDR3 bases: TGTGCCAGCTCACCTAGGAGGTGGGGGTCCTACGAGCAGTACTTC. This translates into CASSPRRWGSYEQYF.

This clone came up once. The V call is TRBV7-9, the J call TRBJ2-3, with D maybe TRBD2 (5 bases). The CDR3 is made up of 14 amino acids. V lost 5 bases, J lost 1 base, and 10 bases lay in between. Germline-derived CDR1 and CDR2 are SEHNR and FQNEAQ (reference sequence). CDR3 coding DNA: TGTGCCAGCAGCCGGGGTGTGGGCACAGATACGCAGTATTTT. The encoded protein is CASSRGVGTDTQYF.

A few counts support this clone. The chain joins TRBV29-1 to TRBJ2-5, with D perhaps assigned TRBD1 or TRBD2 (5 bases each). V shed 5 bases and J shed 10 bases, with 17 bases lying between them. This CDR3 contains 12 residues. Germline assignment: CDR1 SQVTM and CDR2 ANQGSEA. The CDR3 bases are TGCAGCGTTAGTCTAGTTCTGGGGGACCAGTACTTC. It encodes CSVSLVLGDQYF. Variable domain in full (rest from reference TRBV29-1 and TRBJ2-5): SAVISQKPSRDICQRGTSLTIQCQVDSQVTMMFWYRQQPGQSLTLIATANQGSEATYESGFVIDKFPISRPNLTFSTLTVSNMSPEDSSIYLCSVSLVLGDQYFGPGTRLLVL.

This sequence joins TRBV7-3 and TRBJ2-5, with TRBD1 matching 10 bases. CDR3 length equals 15 residues. Losses at the gene ends were 4 bases for V and 4 bases for J; bases not matched to a gene: 6. The V gene's germline CDR1 is SGHTA and CDR2 FQGTGA. In DNA form, the CDR3 reads TGTGCCAGCAGCTGGACCGGGACAGGGGCAGAGACCCAGTACTTC. This translates into CASSWTGTGAETQYF.

The CDR3 here is CASSRIIWGGEQYF. For the CDR3, the DNA is TGTGCCAGCAGCCGGATCATTTGGGGGGGAGAGCAGTACTTC. The genes are TRBV28 and TRBJ2-7; 7 bases line up with TRBD2. This CDR3 contains 14 residues. Germline loops: CDR1 MDHEN, CDR2 SYDVKM. With V trimmed by 6 bases and J by 7 bases, 12 bases remained unmatched.

This clone appeared a few times. The rearrangement links TRBV30 to TRBJ1-3; 8 nucleotides line up with TRBD1. CDR3 size: 13 residues. Germline V gene lookup returns CDR1 GTSNPN and CDR2 SVGIG (reference sequence). With 0 bases clipped from V and 7 bases from J, the junction kept 2 bases outside the gene matches. The DNA of the CDR3 is TGTGCCTGGAGTGTAGCAGGGGGCAACACCATATATTTT. It encodes CAWSVAGGNTIYF.